The 28 T cell receptor beta chains presented below share a single source sample, sequenced in a study of cytomegalovirus exposure and HLA in healthy donors. 13 Jbeta primers and 60 Vbeta primers were used for the PCR. Profiled with immunoSEQ multiplex PCR; TCRdb holds only in-frame clones, not every one. This table has 160,000 or so clones, around nine tenths appearing once. Material for sequencing was PBMCs. The receptors stem from a woman aged 30 to 39 in good health and CMV-seronegative.

The V and J genes are TRBV5-6 and TRBJ1-2; D call uncertain. Germline loops: CDR1 SGHDT, CDR2 YYEEEE. CDR3 length: 16 amino acids. Trimming took off 3 bases at V and 0 bases at J, with 15 bases between the two ends. The CDR3 reads CASSSVEEGTNYGYTF. In DNA, the CDR3 is TGTGCCAGCAGCTCGGTAGAAGAGGGTACTAACTATGGCTACACCTTC.

The rearrangement joins TRBV25-1 to TRBJ2-5, with a weak D call TRBD1 (6 bases). Judging by the DNA end, TRBJ2-7 fits better; the J call may be wrong. CDR3 length: 14 amino acids. Germline V gene lookup returns CDR1 MGHDK and CDR2 SYGVNS. CDR3 sequence (DNA): TGTGCCAGCAGTCCACAACAGGGTTCCTACGAGCAGTACTTC. It yields the protein CASSPQQGSYEQYF.

Remarks on this clone: The same CDR3 can be traced to other DNA sequences in this sample. The chain has TRBV6-5 and TRBJ2-7; no reliable D call. V lost 4 bases to trimming and J lost 5 bases, with 12 bases between them. Germline-derived CDR1 and CDR2 are MNHEY and SVGAGI. The CDR3 extends over 13 amino acids. As DNA, the CDR3 is TGTGCCAGCAGTTCCTTGGGTAGCCACGAGCAGTACTTC. It specifies CASSSLGSHEQYF.

The chain couples TRBV6-5 to TRBJ1-1; D is uncertain. V was trimmed by 6 bases and J by 2 bases, leaving 13 bases between them. Germline assignment: CDR1 MNHEY and CDR2 SVGAGI. The CDR3 loop spans 14 amino acids. The CDR3 DNA follows: TGTGCCAGCAGCCGTAGTAGTCTAAACACTGAAGCTTTCTTT. It specifies CASSRSSLNTEAFF.

This clone appeared a few times. This chain joins TRBV5-4 and TRBJ2-1; TRBD2 matches 11 bases. Germline CDR1 and CDR2: SGHNT and YYREEE (reference sequence). The V segment lost 4 bases and the J segment 9 bases; nucleotides outside the gene matches: 6. The CDR3 loop spans 14 amino acids. The CDR3 nucleotides read TGTGCCAGCAGCCGGGGACTAGCGGAGGGTGAGCAGTTCTTC. This sequence encodes CASSRGLAEGEQFF.

The CDR3 here is CASSAGIRGGYSNQPQHF. CDR3 nucleotides: TGTGCCAGCAGCGCCGGCATAAGGGGGGGATATAGCAATCAGCCCCAGCATTTT. V is TRBV11-3 and J is TRBJ1-5; D possibly corresponds to TRBD1 (6 bases). CDR1 is SGHNT, CDR2 YENEEA, per germline. The CDR3 contains 18 residues. Trimming shortened V by 5 bases and J by 0 bases, and 20 bases separated the two germline ends. Filled out from reference TRBV11-3 and TRBJ1-5, the complete variable domain reads EAGVVQSPRYKIIEKKQPVAFWCNPISGHNTLYWYLQNLGQGPELLIRYENEEAVDDSQLPKDRFSAERLKGVDSTLKIQPAELGDSAVYLCASSAGIRGGYSNQPQHFGDGTRLSIL.

The chain combines TRBV5-1 with TRBJ1-2; 10 nucleotides match TRBD1. The CDR3 runs 14 residues. With 4 bases clipped from V and 6 bases from J, the junction kept 6 bases outside the gene matches. Germline CDR1 reads SGHRS; CDR2 reads YFSETQ. CDR3 sequence: CASSLSGQGDGYTF. CDR3 sequence (DNA): TGCGCCAGCAGCCTCTCTGGACAGGGGGATGGCTACACCTTC.

V and J are TRBV7-2 and TRBJ2-7, with TRBD1 matching over 7 bases. The length of the CDR3 is 14 residues. Germline CDR1 SGHTA, CDR2 FQGNSA. Losses at the gene ends were 5 bases for V and 4 bases for J; bases not matched to a gene: 8. The CDR3, as DNA: TGTGCCAGCAGCATTACCGGGACAGAGTACGAGCAGTACTTC. This sequence encodes CASSITGTEYEQYF.

The V call is TRBV11-3, the J call TRBJ2-7; 7 bases agree with TRBD2. The V gene end was trimmed by 1 base and the J gene end by 0 bases; junction bases not matched to a gene: 12. Germline V gene sequence: CDR1 SGHNT, CDR2 YENEEA. There are 18 residues in the CDR3. CDR3 coding DNA: TGTGCCAGCAGCTTAGGGGGACTGACTAGCCCGAGCTCCTACGAGCAGTACTTC. This encodes CASSLGGLTSPSSYEQYF. The variable domain in full, with the rest retrieved from reference TRBV11-3 and TRBJ2-7, is EAGVVQSPRYKIIEKKQPVAFWCNPISGHNTLYWYLQNLGQGPELLIRYENEEAVDDSQLPKDRFSAERLKGVDSTLKIQPAELGDSAVYLCASSLGGLTSPSSYEQYFGPGTRLTVT.

The chain joins TRBV4-1 to TRBJ1-1; tentative D call: TRBD1 (6 bases). Germline V gene data show CDR1 as MGHRA and CDR2 as YSYEKL. V shed 2 bases and J shed 0 bases, with 16 bases lying between them. The CDR3 has 17 amino acids. CDR3 coding DNA: TGCGCCAGCAGCCAACTGACAGGCTTCGTAATGAACACTGAAGCTTTCTTT. Translation gives CASSQLTGFVMNTEAFF.

This chain connects TRBV7-3 to TRBJ2-1; 14 bases match TRBD2. V was clipped by 5 bases and J by 3 bases; unmatched bases: 6. The CDR3 extends over 17 amino acids. CDR1 and CDR2 from the germline V gene are SGHTA and FQGTGA. CDR3 in amino acids: CASSPRLAGGIYNEQFF. The CDR3 DNA sequence: TGTGCCAGCAGCCCCAGACTAGCGGGAGGGATCTACAATGAGCAGTTCTTC.

The chain joins TRBV5-1 to TRBJ2-5; 12 nucleotides align to TRBD1. V was pared by 0 bases and J by 5 bases, with 8 bases of the junction left unmatched. This CDR3 has 17 amino acids. Germline CDR1 and CDR2: SGHRS and YFSETQ. DNA for the CDR3: TGCGCCAGCAGCTTGGGGGCGGGACAGGGGGCCAGGGAGACCCAGTACTTC. The encoded protein is CASSLGAGQGARETQYF.

The V call is TRBV19, the J call TRBJ2-1; D possibly corresponds to TRBD2 (6 bases). The CDR3 totals 16 residues. The germline gives CDR1 LNHDA, CDR2 SQIVND (reference sequence). V lost 3 bases and J lost 2, with 14 bases in between. CDR3 in DNA: TGTGCCAGTAGTATTTACGTACGGGGGACCTACAATGAGCAGTTCTTC. Translated, it gives CASSIYVRGTYNEQFF.

CDR3: CASKGDELAGGPYNEQFF. DNA for the CDR3: TGTGCCAGCAAGGGAGATGAGTTAGCGGGAGGCCCTTACAATGAGCAGTTCTTC. The chain joins TRBV28 to TRBJ2-1; 10 bases match TRBD2. From germline, CDR1 is MDHEN and CDR2 SYDVKM. With 7 bases clipped from V and 4 bases from J, the junction kept 16 bases outside the gene matches. There are 18 residues in the CDR3.

The chain carries TRBV4-2 and TRBJ2-1; a weak D match, TRBD2 (6 bases). Trimming took 1 base from V and 14 from J, leaving 18 bases between them. The CDR3 contains 14 residues. Germline V gene sequence: CDR1 LGHNA, CDR2 YNFKEQ. The CDR3 protein is CASSQGESGTSEFF. The CDR3 region has the DNA TGTGCCAGCAGCCAAGGCGAGTCCGGGACTTCGGAGTTCTTC.

On this clone itself: In the same sample, other DNA sequences code for this CDR3. V gene TRBV27 combines with J gene TRBJ2-7; no clear D gene. CDR3 size: 14 residues. Germline-derived CDR1 and CDR2 are MNHEY and SMNVEV (reference sequence). The V end lost 0 bases, the J end lost 2 bases, and 8 bases lay between the germline ends. CDR3 protein: CASSLSAVPYEQYF. CDR3 coding DNA: TGTGCCAGCAGTTTATCTGCGGTTCCCTACGAGCAGTACTTC.

This chain links TRBV2 with TRBJ2-3; TRBD1 aligns across 10 bases. Germline CDR1 reads SNHLY; CDR2 reads FYNNEI. Trimming at V came to 6 bases and at J to 0 bases, leaving 6 bases not matched to a gene. The CDR3 is made up of 16 amino acids. The CDR3 DNA is TGTGCCAGCAGAAGGGACAGGGGAACTAGCACAGATACGCAGTATTTT. It is translated as CASRRDRGTSTDTQYF.

V and J are TRBV5-1 and TRBJ2-3, with 9 positions matching TRBD2. Germline V gene sequence: CDR1 SGHRS, CDR2 YFSETQ. The CDR3 runs 15 residues. Trimming at V came to 4 bases and at J to 1 base, leaving 4 bases not matched to a gene. The CDR3 nucleotides read TGCGCCAGCAGCGTAGCGGGAGAGGGCACAGATACGCAGTATTTT. This sequence encodes CASSVAGEGTDTQYF.

This clone has only one observation. At one end, the junction sequence differs from germline, possibly due to a read error. The rearrangement links TRBV2 to TRBJ1-2; D is unclear. The CDR3 is 12 amino acids. Germline CDR1 and CDR2: SNHLY and FYNNEI. CDR3 sequence reads: CASSETSEILAF. Here the CDR3 DNA reads TGTGCCAGCAGTGAGACATCCGAAATTCTCGCCTTC.

The chain uses TRBV18 and TRBJ2-3; the match to TRBD2 covers 7 bases. With 4 bases clipped from V and 1 base from J, the junction kept 5 bases outside the gene matches. In germline, CDR1 is KGHSH, CDR2 LQKENI. The CDR3 totals 15 residues. CDR3 nucleotides: TGTGCCAGCTCACAAATGCTAGCGGGCACAGATACGCAGTATTTT. Residues: CASSQMLAGTDTQYF.

This chain connects TRBV20-1 to TRBJ1-5; D uncertain. Trimming left V 6 bases short and J 9 bases short, with 12 bases between. This CDR3 has 11 amino acids. Germline V CDR1 and CDR2: DFQATT, SNEGSKA (reference sequence). CDR3 in amino acids: CSARSHAPQHF. The CDR3 bases are TGCAGTGCCAGGTCCCACGCGCCCCAGCATTTT.

V and J are TRBV7-2 and TRBJ1-5; 8 nucleotides agree with TRBD1. The length of the CDR3 is 17 residues. CDR1 is SGHTA and CDR2 is FQGNSA in the germline V gene. Unmatched junction bases numbered 10, after V lost 4 bases and J lost 2 bases. The chain's CDR3 is CASSSGQGSVGNQPQHF. The CDR3 DNA sequence: TGTGCCAGCAGCTCAGGACAGGGATCGGTGGGCAATCAGCCCCAGCATTTT.

The J gene is TRBJ2-1, the V gene TRBV10-1; 10 bases line up with TRBD2. The trim removed 5 bases at V and 1 base at J, leaving 2 bases unmatched. The CDR3 consists of 15 residues. Germline values: CDR1 WNHNN, CDR2 SYGVQD (reference sequence). CDR3 DNA: TGCGCCAGCAGTACTAGCGGGAAATCCTACAATGAGCAGTTCTTC. Amino acid sequence: CASSTSGKSYNEQFF.

V and J are TRBV30 and TRBJ1-2, with 8 bases identical to TRBD1. This CDR3 region has 14 residues. CDR1 GTSNPN and CDR2 SVGIG come from the germline V gene (reference sequence). V gave up 2 bases and J gave up 4 bases; unmatched junction bases: 6. In DNA, the CDR3 is TGTGCCTGGAGTTTTAGAGGACAGGGCTATGGCTACACCTTC. Translated: CAWSFRGQGYGYTF.

J is TRBJ2-6 and V is TRBV10-3; possibly TRBD2 for D (6 bases). This CDR3 is built from 14 residues. V was clipped by 10 bases and J by 3 bases, with 13 bases between them. The germline V gene encodes CDR1 ENHRY and CDR2 SYGVKD. The CDR3 bases are TGTGCCACCACTCGGGGGTTTGGGGCCAACGTCCTGACTTTC. It yields the protein CATTRGFGANVLTF.

V usage is TRBV25-1 and J usage is TRBJ1-1; 8 bases align to TRBD1. Germline-derived CDR1 and CDR2 are MGHDK and SYGVNS. The V and J ends lost 8 bases and 0 bases, in that order; junction bases with no gene match: 5. The CDR3 sequence is 14 residues long. CDR3 bases: TGTGCCAGCGGGGACAGGTTAGTGAACACTGAAGCTTTCTTT. Translation gives CASGDRLVNTEAFF. Full variable domain (rest looked up from reference TRBV25-1 and TRBJ1-1): EADIYQTPRYLVIGTGKKITLECSQTMGHDKMYWYQQDPGMELHLIHYSYGVNSTEKGDLSSESTVSRIRTEHFPLTLESARPSHTSQYLCASGDRLVNTEAFFGQGTRLTVV.

The chain couples TRBV6-5 to TRBJ2-7; the D gene is possibly TRBD1 (6 bases). CDR1 is MNHEY and CDR2 is SVGAGI in the germline V gene. Trimming stripped 6 bases from V and 0 bases from J, with 12 bases between. The CDR3 runs 14 residues. This CDR3 reads CASSPTGTSYEQYF. The CDR3 region has the DNA TGTGCCAGCAGCCCCACAGGGACCTCCTACGAGCAGTACTTC.

Of note for this clone: Germline and junction disagree at one end, which may indicate a read error. The V gene is TRBV30, the J gene TRBJ1-1; D possibly corresponds to TRBD1 (5 bases). The CDR3 totals 10 residues. Per the germline V gene, CDR1 is GTSNPN and CDR2 is SVGIG (reference sequence). The DNA of the CDR3 is TGTGCCTGGAGTGGGGGGGAGCATCTCTTT. This gives the protein CAWSGGEHLF. The whole variable domain, remainder taken from reference TRBV30 and TRBJ1-1, is SQTIHQWPATLVQPVGSPLSLECTVEGTSNPNLYWYRQAAGRGLQLLFYSVGIGQISSEVPQNLSASRPQDRQFILSSKKLLLSDSGFYLCAWSGGEHLFGQGTRLTVV.